This T cell receptor beta chain was documented in a study of shared clonotypes between healthy human individuals. Study conclusions and caveats: Owing to a small donor count, the genetic and exposure-history diversity represented was limited.

CDR1 MNHEY and CDR2 SMNVEV come from the germline V gene (reference sequence). The CDR3 sequence is 14 residues long. For each subset, genomic DNA was distributed in equal portions over several immunoSEQ plates. Repertoires were generated with immunoSEQ multiplex PCR, while TCRdb's copy carries only in-frame clones and drops some. The repertoire holds 530,000 or so clones, with around 79% as singletons. For this clone: The antigen is not known.

Sequencing input: PBMCs. The source is a woman between 40 and 55 years old in good health. Some clones in this sample may be carry-over from other donors' samples. This rearrangement joins TRBV27 to TRBJ2-5; 10 positions agree with TRBD2. The J call may be in error: the DNA end matches TRBJ2-7 better. CDR3 bases: TGTGCCAGCAGCACTAGACTAGCGGGCTACGAGCAGTACTTC. Its translation is CASSTRLAGYEQYF.